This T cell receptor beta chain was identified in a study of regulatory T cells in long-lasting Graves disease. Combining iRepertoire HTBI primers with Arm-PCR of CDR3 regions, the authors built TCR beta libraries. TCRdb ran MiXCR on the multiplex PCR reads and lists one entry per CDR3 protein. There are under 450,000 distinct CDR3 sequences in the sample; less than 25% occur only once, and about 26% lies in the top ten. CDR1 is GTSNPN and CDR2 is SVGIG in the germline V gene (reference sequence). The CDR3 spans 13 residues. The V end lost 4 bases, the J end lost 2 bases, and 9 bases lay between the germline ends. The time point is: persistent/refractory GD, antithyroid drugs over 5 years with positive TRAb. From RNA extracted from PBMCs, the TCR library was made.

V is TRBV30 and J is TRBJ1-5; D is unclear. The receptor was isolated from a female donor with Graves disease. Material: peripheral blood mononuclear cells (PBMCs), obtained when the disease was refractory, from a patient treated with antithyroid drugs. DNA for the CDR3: TGTGCCTGGACAGATCGAGGCAATCAGCCCCAGCATTTT. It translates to CAWTDRGNQPQHF.